Following are 30 T cell receptor beta chains from one sample sequenced in a study of shared clonotypes between healthy human individuals. Measured with immunoSEQ multiplex PCR; TCRdb has only the in-frame clones, and not every one. The sample shows some 900,000 clones, around three quarters of them seen only once. Input material: memory CD4+ T cells sorted from blood. The subset is: CD45RA-negative fraction. All receptors derive from a man aged 18 to 29 in good health.

For the CDR3, the DNA is TGTGCCAGCAGCCTGGACAGGAACATTCAGTACTTC. This translates into CASSLDRNIQYF. This chain connects TRBV14 to TRBJ2-4; 7 nucleotides agree with TRBD1. The germline V gene has CDR1 SGHDN and CDR2 FVKESK. Trimming at V came to 4 bases and at J to 7 bases, leaving 1 base not matched to a gene. CDR3 length: 12 residues. Variable domain in full (rest from reference TRBV14 and TRBJ2-4): EAGVTQFPSHSVIEKGQTVTLRCDPISGHDNLYWYRRVMGKEIKFLLHFVKESKQDESGMPNNRFLAERTGGTYSTLKVQPAELEDSGVYFCASSLDRNIQYFGAGTRLSVL.

The chain has TRBV28 and TRBJ2-2; TRBD1 matches 9 bases. The CDR3 is made up of 16 amino acids. Looked up from germline, CDR1 is MDHEN and CDR2 is SYDVKM. V lost 3 bases and J lost 0; bases outside the gene matches: 2. The chain's CDR3 is CASSFWDRANTGELFF. Written as DNA, the CDR3 is TGTGCCAGCAGTTTTTGGGACAGGGCGAACACCGGGGAGCTGTTTTTT.

V usage is TRBV7-2 and J usage is TRBJ2-6, with 14 positions matching TRBD2. The V segment lost 4 bases and the J segment 4 bases; nucleotides outside the gene matches: 9. The germline CDR1 and CDR2 sequences are SGHTA and FQGNSA. The CDR3 is made up of 19 amino acids. The CDR3 bases are TGTGCCAGCAGCTCCCGACTAGCGGGAGGGCCGAGAGGGGCCAACGTCCTGACTTTC. Translation gives CASSSRLAGGPRGANVLTF.

The chain carries TRBV10-3 and TRBJ2-2; TRBD2 agrees at 12 bases. Germline V lookup: CDR1 ENHRY, CDR2 SYGVKD. The CDR3 loop spans 15 amino acids. V trimming: 10 bases; J trimming: 1 base; junction bases outside the gene matches: 4. CDR3 region: CATSTSGRNTGELFF. CDR3 nucleotides: TGTGCCACCTCGACTAGCGGGAGGAACACCGGGGAGCTGTTTTTT.

This clone was detected a few times. This sequence joins TRBV2 and TRBJ2-5, with 8 positions matching TRBD1. The germline CDR1 and CDR2 sequences are SNHLY and FYNNEI. The V segment lost 4 bases and the J segment 5 bases; nucleotides outside the gene matches: 6. The CDR3 totals 14 residues. The CDR3 DNA sequence: TGTGCCAGCAGTGGAAGGACAGGGAAGGAGACCCAGTACTTC. This translates into CASSGRTGKETQYF. Full variable domain (remainder filled in from reference TRBV2 and TRBJ2-5): EPEVTQTPSHQVTQMGQEVILRCVPISNHLYFYWYRQILGQKVEFLVSFYNNEISEKSEIFDDQFSVERPDGSNFTLKIRSTKLEDSAMYFCASSGRTGKETQYFGPGTRLLVL.

This rearrangement joins TRBV2 to TRBJ2-7; possibly TRBD1 for D (7 bases). Germline V gene data show CDR1 as SNHLY and CDR2 as FYNNEI. V lost 6 bases and J lost 9, with 21 bases in between. This CDR3 is 14 amino acids long. In DNA, the CDR3 is TGTGCCAGCAGGCGGGACAGTGGCCTTGTGGGGCAGTACTTC. It specifies CASRRDSGLVGQYF.

The chain employs TRBV5-1 and TRBJ2-7; 10 nucleotides agree with TRBD2. Trimming at V came to 4 bases and at J to 4 bases, leaving 8 bases not matched to a gene. The CDR3 has 15 amino acids. From germline, CDR1 is SGHRS and CDR2 YFSETQ. The CDR3 DNA is TGCGCCAGCAGCGCTACCGGGACTAGCGTTTACGAGCAGTACTTC. This encodes CASSATGTSVYEQYF.

The chain joins TRBV4-1 to TRBJ2-5, with no clear D. V was cut by 0 bases and J by 1 base, with 12 bases left in between. Germline V gives CDR1 MGHRA, CDR2 YSYEKL. CDR3 length equals 16 residues. The CDR3 sequence is CASSQDGNTAQETQYF. The CDR3 bases are TGCGCCAGCAGCCAAGACGGTAACACAGCCCAAGAGACCCAGTACTTC.

CDR3: CSVEGLSEGRWMAFF. The CDR3 DNA sequence: TGCAGCGTGGAGGGTCTATCGGAAGGGCGTTGGATGGCTTTCTTT. The V call is TRBV29-1, the J call TRBJ1-1; no reliable D call. Germline CDR1 is SQVTM and CDR2 is ANQGSEA. This CDR3 comprises 15 residues. V lost 6 bases and J lost 11, with 28 bases in between.

This sequence joins TRBV6-6 and TRBJ2-1; D unclear. V was shortened by 8 bases and J by 16 bases, with 21 bases between the two germline ends. CDR3 size: 12 residues. Germline V CDR1 and CDR2: MNHNY, SVGAGI (reference sequence). The CDR3 DNA sequence: TGTGCCAGCCATCAACCCCCGGTCCCTCCCTTCTTC. It encodes CASHQPPVPPFF.

Comments on this clone: In the same sample, other DNA sequences code for this CDR3. This chain links TRBV29-1 with TRBJ1-3; D not certain. Germline loops: CDR1 SQVTM, CDR2 ANQGSEA. V was clipped by 3 bases and J by 7 bases, with 7 bases between them. The CDR3 totals 11 residues. CDR3 protein: CSVEVRNTIYF. CDR3 DNA: TGCAGCGTTGAGGTTCGGAACACCATATATTTT. Based on the CDR3 plus reference TRBV29-1 and TRBJ1-3, the full variable domain is SAVISQKPSRDICQRGTSLTIQCQVDSQVTMMFWYRQQPGQSLTLIATANQGSEATYESGFVIDKFPISRPNLTFSTLTVSNMSPEDSSIYLCSVEVRNTIYFGEGSWLTVV.

The chain recombines TRBV6-5 with TRBJ2-7; either TRBD1 or TRBD2 may fit D (5 bases each). The CDR3 totals 13 residues. CDR1 MNHEY and CDR2 SVGAGI come from the germline V gene. The V end lost 0 bases, the J end lost 6 bases, and 9 bases lay between the germline ends. The CDR3 sequence: CASSYSRGSEQYF. The CDR3 coding sequence is TGTGCCAGCAGTTACTCGAGGGGAAGCGAGCAGTACTTC.

The chain combines TRBV5-1 with TRBJ2-1; possible D gene TRBD2, 5 bases. Germline CDR1 and CDR2: SGHRS and YFSETQ. V dropped 4 bases and J dropped 0 bases, with 14 bases sitting between them. The CDR3 runs 16 residues. The CDR3 region is CASSRISDHSYNEQFF. DNA for the CDR3: TGCGCCAGCAGCCGTATTAGCGACCACTCCTACAATGAGCAGTTCTTC.

The J gene is TRBJ2-4, the V gene TRBV2, with D possibly TRBD2 on 5 matching bases. CDR1 SNHLY and CDR2 FYNNEI come from the germline V gene. This CDR3 spans 14 amino acids. Trimming shortened V by 10 bases and J by 5 bases, and 18 bases separated the two germline ends. In DNA, the CDR3 is TGTGCCACCAAAGAGGGTCCCATTCAAAACATTCAGTACTTC. It codes for CATKEGPIQNIQYF.

This clone was found once. The chain combines TRBV9 with TRBJ1-4; unclear D gene. Germline CDR1 and CDR2: SGDLS and YYNGEE. V shed 3 bases and J shed 0 bases, with 12 bases lying between them. The length of the CDR3 is 16 residues. This CDR3 is CASSGIPTATNEKLFF. The CDR3 DNA follows: TGTGCCAGCAGCGGGATACCGACTGCAACTAATGAAAAACTGTTTTTT.

The chain combines TRBV30 with TRBJ2-7, with TRBD2 as a possible D gene (6 bases). Germline assignment: CDR1 GTSNPN and CDR2 SVGIG (reference sequence). V lost 0 bases and J 2 bases, leaving 20 bases between the germline ends. CDR3 length: 17 amino acids. CDR3 region: CAWSVPVGGFNPYEQYF. The CDR3 DNA is TGTGCCTGGAGTGTACCAGTGGGGGGTTTCAATCCCTACGAGCAGTACTTC.

In its sample, this clone was seen once. The V and J genes are TRBV5-1 and TRBJ2-7; tentatively, D is TRBD1 (6 bases). The V gene lost 4 bases and the J gene lost 5 bases, with 16 bases spanning the gap. The V gene's germline CDR1 is SGHRS and CDR2 YFSETQ. The CDR3 covers 14 residues. CDR3 sequence: CASSPGALRHEQYF. The CDR3 nucleotides are TGCGCCAGCAGCCCAGGGGCCCTAAGGCACGAGCAGTACTTC. The full variable domain, in which reference TRBV5-1 and TRBJ2-7 provide the parts outside the CDR3, is KAGVTQTPRYLIKTRGQQVTLSCSPISGHRSVSWYQQTPGQGLQFLFEYFSETQRNKGNFPGRFSGRQFSNSRSEMNVSTLELGDSALYLCASSPGALRHEQYFGPGTRLTVT.

The chain combines TRBV10-2 with TRBJ1-3; no clear D. There are 15 residues in the CDR3. Trimming shortened V by 1 base and J by 3 bases, and 10 bases separated the two germline ends. CDR1 and CDR2 (germline): WSHSY, SAAADI. The CDR3 protein is CASSEFSSRGNTIYF. The CDR3 DNA is TGCGCCAGCAGTGAGTTCAGCAGCCGTGGAAACACCATATATTTT.

The chain is built from TRBV10-3 and TRBJ1-2; the D is unclear. V lost 11 bases and J lost 1, with 11 bases in between. CDR1 and CDR2 from the germline V gene are ENHRY and SYGVKD. This CDR3 region has 12 residues. The CDR3 reads CASAAGNYGYTF. The CDR3 bases are TGTGCCTCGGCGGCAGGTAACTATGGCTACACCTTC.

This sequence joins TRBV5-1 and TRBJ1-4; 7 bases are shared with TRBD1. Germline trimming cut 4 bases from V and 8 bases from J; bases unmatched to any gene: 8. This CDR3 has 14 amino acids. Germline V gene lookup returns CDR1 SGHRS and CDR2 YFSETQ. The CDR3 sequence: CASSTGQVREKLFF. CDR3 nucleotides: TGCGCCAGCAGCACCGGACAGGTCCGGGAAAAACTGTTTTTT. Filled out from reference TRBV5-1 and TRBJ1-4, the complete variable domain reads KAGVTQTPRYLIKTRGQQVTLSCSPISGHRSVSWYQQTPGQGLQFLFEYFSETQRNKGNFPGRFSGRQFSNSRSEMNVSTLELGDSALYLCASSTGQVREKLFFGSGTQLSVL.

In nucleotides, the CDR3 is TGCAGCGTCTCCCGCCAGGGGCAAAACACTGAAGCTTTCTTT. This gives the protein CSVSRQGQNTEAFF. The chain employs TRBV29-1 and TRBJ1-1; a weak D match, TRBD1 (6 bases). This CDR3 comprises 14 residues. V lost 6 bases and J 2 bases, leaving 16 bases between the germline ends. Per the germline V gene, CDR1 is SQVTM and CDR2 is ANQGSEA.

V gene TRBV6-5 combines with J gene TRBJ2-5, with 10 nucleotides matching TRBD2. From germline, CDR1 is MNHEY and CDR2 SVGAGI. CDR3 size: 15 residues. The J segment lost 3 bases and the V segment lost 10 bases, leaving 11 bases of the junction unmatched. CDR3 sequence reads: CATAASGSWEETQYF. The CDR3, as DNA: TGTGCCACAGCCGCTAGCGGGAGTTGGGAAGAGACCCAGTACTTC.

This clone was counted between two and nine times. The chain links TRBV2 to TRBJ1-2, with D perhaps TRBD1 (5 bases). V gave up 7 bases and J gave up 7 bases, with 16 bases separating them. Germline CDR1 is SNHLY and CDR2 is FYNNEI. The CDR3 contains 13 residues. The CDR3 loop is CASTKTPGFGYTF. For the CDR3, the DNA is TGTGCCAGCACTAAGACTCCAGGGTTTGGCTACACCTTC. Variable domain in full (rest from reference TRBV2 and TRBJ1-2): EPEVTQTPSHQVTQMGQEVILRCVPISNHLYFYWYRQILGQKVEFLVSFYNNEISEKSEIFDDQFSVERPDGSNFTLKIRSTKLEDSAMYFCASTKTPGFGYTFGSGTRLTVV.

The gene calls are TRBV15 and TRBJ2-1, with 10 bases identical to TRBD2. J gave up 6 bases and V 4 bases, and 9 bases lay outside the gene matches. CDR1 and CDR2 (germline): LNHNV, YYDKDF (reference sequence). The CDR3 is 16 residues long. The CDR3 DNA sequence: TGTGCCACCAGCACTCCTAGCGGGGGATCTACCAATGAGCAGTTCTTC. Its protein product is CATSTPSGGSTNEQFF.

There are a few counts of this clone. The genes are TRBV2 and TRBJ2-2; 8 positions match TRBD1. The CDR3 contains 14 residues. Germline assignment: CDR1 SNHLY and CDR2 FYNNEI. Unmatched junction bases numbered 2, after V lost 4 bases and J lost 4 bases. The CDR3 bases are TGTGCCAGCAGTGCGGACAGGGTCACCGGGGAGCTGTTTTTT. As protein: CASSADRVTGELFF.

The V and J genes are TRBV6-6 and TRBJ2-2; TRBD1 matches 8 bases. Per the germline V gene, CDR1 is MNHNY and CDR2 is SVGAGI (reference sequence). The CDR3 is made up of 15 amino acids. The ends lost 4 bases at V and 3 bases at J; junction bases unmatched: 4. The CDR3 here is CASSFTTGDTGELFF. CDR3 in DNA: TGTGCCAGCAGTTTCACGACAGGGGACACCGGGGAGCTGTTTTTT.

This chain joins TRBV30 and TRBJ2-2; D is ambiguous. The CDR3 consists of 14 residues. V shed 2 bases and J shed 7 bases, with 14 bases lying between them. The germline CDR1 and CDR2 sequences are GTSNPN and SVGIG (reference sequence). This chain's CDR3 is CAWSWNWQRGELFF. The DNA for the CDR3 is TGTGCCTGGAGTTGGAACTGGCAACGCGGGGAGCTGTTTTTT. Full variable domain (remainder filled in from reference TRBV30 and TRBJ2-2): SQTIHQWPATLVQPVGSPLSLECTVEGTSNPNLYWYRQAAGRGLQLLFYSVGIGQISSEVPQNLSASRPQDRQFILSSKKLLLSDSGFYLCAWSWNWQRGELFFGEGSRLTVL.

This chain links TRBV5-1 with TRBJ1-1; possible D gene TRBD1, 5 bases. Trimming pared 6 bases from V and 4 bases from J, leaving 16 bases between. There are 14 residues in the CDR3. CDR1 and CDR2 (germline): SGHRS, YFSETQ. CDR3 bases: TGCGCCAGCACCGGACACCTTAGTGGCACTGAAGCTTTCTTT. Translation: CASTGHLSGTEAFF.

J is TRBJ2-7 and V is TRBV5-1; tentative D call: TRBD2 (6 bases). This CDR3 spans 14 amino acids. V lost 4 bases and J 6 bases, leaving 17 bases between the germline ends. Germline CDR1 is SGHRS and CDR2 is YFSETQ. In DNA form, the CDR3 reads TGCGCCAGCAGCACTGGTGGCGGAGGGTTCGAGCAGTACTTC. Protein product: CASSTGGGGFEQYF. Drawing the rest from reference TRBV5-1 and TRBJ2-7, the complete variable domain is KAGVTQTPRYLIKTRGQQVTLSCSPISGHRSVSWYQQTPGQGLQFLFEYFSETQRNKGNFPGRFSGRQFSNSRSEMNVSTLELGDSALYLCASSTGGGGFEQYFGPGTRLTVT.

This rearrangement joins TRBV28 to TRBJ1-2; D remains unclear. Germline V gene data show CDR1 as MDHEN and CDR2 as SYDVKM. The length of the CDR3 is 13 residues. Trimming took off 6 bases at V and 7 bases at J, with 15 bases between the two ends. CDR3: CASSPERGVGYTF. In DNA form, the CDR3 reads TGTGCCAGCAGCCCAGAACGCGGGGTTGGCTACACCTTC.